The rows below give T cell receptor beta chains drawn from one sample of a study of CD8 T cells in ankylosing spondylitis. MiXCR, run by TCRdb on the 5' RACE reads, gives a single entry per CDR3 protein. There are approximately 200,000 distinct CDR3 sequences in the sample; 10% to 15% occur only once, and 9.5% to 12% lies in the top ten. Sample: blood, either unsorted or a sorted T cell fraction (not recorded which). The receptors were gathered from a female donor with ankylosing spondylitis or in good health (not recorded which). Both conserved end residues are part of each CDR3. D genes are given only for firm matches. Some rows mark clone size as missing; the rest say once, few, many or name a class of expanded clone.

clone_size	d_call	v_call	j_call	cdr3_aa	cdr3_nt
few	TRBD2	TRBV30	TRBJ2-3	CAFRLAADTQYF	TGTGCCTTTAGACTAGCGGCGGATACGCAGTATTTT
many	TRBD1	TRBV20-1	TRBJ2-3	CSAVGTGRTDTQYF	TGCAGTGCCGTTGGGACAGGGAGGACAGATACGCAGTATTTT
many	.	TRBV5-1	TRBJ1-5	CASSLGAGGNNQPQHF	TGCGCCAGCAGCTTGGGCGCAGGAGGAAACAATCAGCCCCAGCATTTT
.	.	TRBV12-3/TRBV12-4	TRBJ1-2	CASSRLTGAGQDGYTF	TGTGCCAGCAGTCGTCTCACGGGGGCAGGGCAGGATGGCTACACCTTC
.	.	TRBV30	TRBJ1-4	CAWSVRGAGEKLFF	TGTGCCTGGAGTGTGAGAGGGGCTGGTGAAAAACTGTTTTTT
few	.	TRBV24-1	TRBJ2-1	CATKSGRSYNEQFF	TGTGCCACCAAGTCGGGAAGGTCCTACAATGAGCAGTTCTTC
.	.	TRBV19	TRBJ1-5	CASSVRGPSAQHF	TGTGCCAGTAGTGTCAGGGGTCCCTCGGCCCAGCATTTT
many	.	TRBV9	TRBJ2-3	CASSVVGGPEKQYF	TGTGCCAGCAGCGTAGTCGGGGGCCCGGAGAAGCAGTATTTT
many	.	TRBV9	TRBJ2-2	CASSVGGGKTGELFF	TGTGCCAGCAGCGTAGGTGGAGGCAAGACCGGGGAGCTGTTTTTT
many	TRBD1	TRBV6-2/TRBV6-3	TRBJ2-7	CASSERGQGYEQYF	TGTGCCAGCAGTGAGAGGGGACAGGGCTACGAGCAGTACTTC
.	.	TRBV12-3/TRBV12-4	TRBJ2-3	CASSFKGGDTQYF	TGTGCCAGCAGTTTTAAGGGGGGGGATACGCAGTATTTT
few	.	TRBV7-9	TRBJ1-3	CASSLVGLDSGNTIYF	TGTGCCAGCAGCTTAGTTGGCCTCGACTCTGGAAACACCATATATTTT
many	TRBD2	TRBV5-1	TRBJ2-1	CASSSPRGLAGVHYNEQFF	TGCGCCAGCAGCTCACCTCGGGGTTTAGCGGGAGTTCACTACAATGAGCAGTTCTTC
few	.	TRBV27	TRBJ1-4	CASSLFGGENEKLFF	TGTGCCAGCAGTTTATTCGGCGGCGAAAATGAAAAACTGTTTTTT
.	.	TRBV19	TRBJ2-1	CASSPLAGREQFF	TGTGCCAGTAGTCCGTTAGCAGGGCGTGAGCAGTTCTTC
.	.	TRBV18	TRBJ2-3	CASSPIVEDTQYF	TGTGCCAGCTCACCGATTGTAGAGGATACGCAGTATTTT
many	.	TRBV20-1	TRBJ2-1	CSARDLSGTYNEQFF	TGCAGTGCTAGAGATCTGTCGGGAACCTACAATGAGCAGTTCTTC
.	.	TRBV29-1	TRBJ2-2	CSVLRVGTGELFF	TGCAGCGTTTTAAGGGTTGGCACCGGGGAGCTGTTTTTT
many	.	TRBV29-1	TRBJ2-2	CSVEMTGAGELFF	TGCAGCGTTGAGATGACAGGAGCCGGGGAGCTGTTTTTT
many	TRBD2	TRBV12-3/TRBV12-4	TRBJ2-1	CASSLILTSGYNEQFF	TGTGCCAGCAGTTTAATCTTGACTAGCGGGTACAATGAGCAGTTCTTC
.	.	TRBV18	TRBJ2-5	CASSPPAGEETQYF	TGTGCCAGCTCACCACCGGCAGGGGAAGAGACCCAGTACTTC
many	.	TRBV7-9	TRBJ1-4	CASSPRGVGAEKLFF	TGTGCCAGCAGCCCAAGAGGTGTAGGGGCAGAAAAACTGTTTTTT
.	.	TRBV7-2	TRBJ1-5	CASTSVWGADQPQHF	TGTGCCAGCACCTCGGTATGGGGGGCGGATCAGCCCCAGCATTTT
many	.	TRBV21-1	TRBJ1-1	CASWSGGSGTEAFF	TGTGCCAGCTGGTCGGGGGGGTCCGGCACTGAAGCTTTCTTT
few	.	TRBV7-9	TRBJ1-2	CASSLMQNYGYTF	TGTGCCAGCAGCTTAATGCAAAACTATGGCTACACCTTC
few	.	TRBV20-1	TRBJ2-7	CSARDRFGAYEQYF	TGCAGTGCTAGAGATAGGTTCGGAGCCTACGAGCAGTACTTC
.	.	TRBV6-2/TRBV6-3	TRBJ2-2	CASKRMGDTGELFF	TGTGCCAGCAAACGGATGGGGGACACCGGGGAGCTGTTTTTT
few	TRBD2	TRBV4-3	TRBJ2-1	CASSHTLAREHGNEQFF	TGCGCCAGCAGCCACACCCTAGCGCGGGAGCACGGTAATGAGCAGTTCTTC
many	.	TRBV5-1	TRBJ2-3	CASSLVFGADTQYF	TGCGCCAGCAGCTTGGTCTTTGGCGCAGATACGCAGTATTTT
.	TRBD2	TRBV5-1	TRBJ2-1	CASSALAGSNNEQFF	TGCGCCAGCAGCGCGTTAGCGGGGTCAAACAATGAGCAGTTCTTC
once	.	TRBV2	TRBJ2-2	CASSVAPGELFF	TGTGCCAGCAGTGTGGCGCCCGGGGAGCTGTTTTTT
few	.	TRBV7-9	TRBJ2-5	CASSPMVGYQETQYF	TGTGCCAGCAGCCCCATGGTAGGGTACCAAGAGACCCAGTACTTC
many	.	TRBV7-6	TRBJ2-3	CASSLNPLTDTQYF	TGTGCCAGCAGCCTCAACCCCCTCACAGATACGCAGTATTTT
many	TRBD2	TRBV3-1	TRBJ2-7	CASSFGLAGGYEQYF	TGTGCCAGCAGCTTCGGACTAGCGGGAGGCTACGAGCAGTACTTC
many	TRBD1	TRBV20-1	TRBJ1-2	CSARPRGQGGYTF	TGCAGTGCTAGACCCAGGGGGCAGGGTGGCTACACCTTC
many	.	TRBV9	TRBJ1-6	CASSVEGWDSPLHF	TGTGCCAGCAGCGTAGAGGGATGGGATTCACCCCTCCACTTT
.	.	TRBV5-1	TRBJ2-1	CASSLEGSSSYNEQFF	TGCGCCAGCAGCTTGGAAGGGTCGAGCTCCTACAATGAGCAGTTCTTC
many	.	TRBV29-1	TRBJ1-1	CSVVGVPNTEAFF	TGCAGCGTTGTTGGGGTGCCGAACACTGAAGCTTTCTTT
.	.	TRBV5-1	TRBJ2-1	CASRARGAVSNEQFF	TGCGCCAGCAGGGCGCGGGGAGCGGTGTCCAATGAGCAGTTCTTC
many	TRBD2	TRBV7-2	TRBJ2-7	CASSHGLAGSYEQYF	TGTGCCAGCAGCCACGGACTAGCGGGTAGCTACGAGCAGTACTTC
many	TRBD1	TRBV20-1	TRBJ2-2	CSANDRGLTGELFF	TGCAGTGCCAACGACAGGGGGCTGACCGGGGAGCTGTTTTTT
many	.	TRBV10-3	TRBJ1-2	CAISEMGGANYGYTF	TGTGCCATCAGTGAGATGGGTGGAGCTAACTATGGCTACACCTTC
.	.	TRBV5-6	TRBJ2-2	CASSEQGNTGELFF	TGTGCCAGCAGCGAACAGGGGAACACCGGGGAGCTGTTTTTT
many	.	TRBV24-1	TRBJ2-3	CATSVGGRRADTQYF	TGTGCCACCAGTGTAGGGGGGAGGCGCGCAGATACGCAGTATTTT